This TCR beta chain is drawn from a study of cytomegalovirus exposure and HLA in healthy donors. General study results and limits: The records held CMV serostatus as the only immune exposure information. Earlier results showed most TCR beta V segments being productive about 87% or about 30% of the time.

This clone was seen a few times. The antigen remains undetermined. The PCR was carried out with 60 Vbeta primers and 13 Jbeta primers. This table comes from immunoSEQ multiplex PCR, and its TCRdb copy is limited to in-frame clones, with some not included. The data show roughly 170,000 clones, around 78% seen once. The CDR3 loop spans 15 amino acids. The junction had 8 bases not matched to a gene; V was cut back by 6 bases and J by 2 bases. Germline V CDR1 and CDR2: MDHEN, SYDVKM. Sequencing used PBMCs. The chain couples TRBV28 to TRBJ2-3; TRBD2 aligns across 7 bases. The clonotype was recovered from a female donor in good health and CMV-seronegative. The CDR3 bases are TGTGCCAGCAGAAGGACTAGAGAGAACACAGATACGCAGTATTTT. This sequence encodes CASRRTRENTDTQYF.